This T cell receptor (beta chain) was found in a study of monozygotic twins with inflammatory bowel disease. In the case of this clonotype: The antigen is unknown.

Overall study results and limits: Among the T cells, different subtypes could not be distinguished. Possibly because of limited power, concordant and discordant twins showed no difference in repertoire similarity.

This CDR3 comprises 13 residues. Per the germline V gene, CDR1 is MNHEY and CDR2 is SVGAGI. Every donor provided one blood sample measuring more than 2 ml. The RNA usage for each TCR library was roughly 4,000 ng of total RNA. Each CDR3 protein gets one entry in TCRdb, which reprocessed the 5' RACE reads and gives no DNA. The sample spans about 330,000 distinct CDR3 sequences; the ten largest clones claim around 2%. The clonotype originates from a human donor with ulcerative colitis or Crohn's disease, or a healthy co-twin of an affected twin (not recorded which). The genes are TRBV6-5 and TRBJ1-2; as DNA is missing, the TRBD1 call by TCRdb cannot be tested. The sequencing sample was made of blood. The CDR3 sequence is CATRTDRNYGYTF.